The clone carrying this T cell receptor beta chain was recorded only once. Germline V lookup: CDR1 SGHRS, CDR2 YFSETQ. The CDR3 covers 18 residues. V shed 2 bases and J 7 bases; nucleotides not matched to a gene: 18. The data are from a study of shared clonotypes between healthy human individuals. Researchers divided each subset's genomic DNA evenly across several immunoSEQ plates. Generated by immunoSEQ multiplex PCR, the TCRdb table keeps only in-frame clones and is missing some. The sample has more than 400,000 clones; 90% to 97% are singletons. The TCR comes from a woman aged 25 to 45 in good health. Sequenced sample: naive CD4+ T cells sorted from blood. Subset: CD45RA+ positively selected. This sequence joins TRBV5-1 and TRBJ2-1; 7 positions match TRBD2. The CDR3 loop reads CASSLTLGGSITFNEQFF. For the CDR3, the DNA is TGCGCCAGCAGCTTAACGTTAGGCGGGAGTATCACCTTTAATGAGCAGTTCTTC.